Sequencing of this TCR beta chain was carried out in a study of PD-1 blockade in classical Hodgkin lymphoma. Study outcomes and limitations: The drivers behind the repertoire differences, possibly disease activity or prior therapy, remain undefined. At baseline, newly diagnosed patients reportedly showed less TCR diversity than healthy donors. Complete responders entered with baseline diversity on par with newly diagnosed patients, the results showed.

TCRdb's table, derived via immunoSEQ multiplex PCR, lists solely in-frame clones and lacks some. This table has 7,000 or so clones, approximately 77% appearing once. Patients all relapsed after autologous stem cell transplantation, and there was variation in brentuximab vedotin exposure. Relapsed/refractory classical Hodgkin lymphoma patients had complete, partial or progressive responses. CDR3 length: 14 residues. CDR1 is SSHAT and CDR2 is FNYEAQ in the germline V gene (reference sequence). As for this clone: Its antigen is unknown. A read error may account for a junction end that differs from germline.

The chain has TRBV7-7 and TRBJ2-2; 8 bases fit TRBD1. The TCR was taken from a human donor with classical Hodgkin lymphoma. The specimen was peripheral blood mononuclear cells (PBMCs), collected before the second cycle of nivolumab. CDR3 sequence reads: CASSPDRVTGELFF. DNA for the CDR3: TGTGCTAGCAGTCCGGACAGGGTCACCGGGGAGCTGTTTTTT.